These 23 T cell receptor beta chains share one sample of origin, sequenced in a study of cytomegalovirus exposure and HLA in healthy donors. Primers: 60 Vbeta forward and 13 Jbeta reverse. TCRdb keeps only in-frame clones here, not all; method: immunoSEQ multiplex PCR. The ten top clones account for just over 5.5%, within a sample of just under 90,000 clones. The sample taken for sequencing was PBMCs. The source is a girl between 5 and 17 years old in good health and CMV-seropositive.

This clone is called large based on its frequency. This sequence joins TRBV7-2 and TRBJ2-1, with D possibly being TRBD2 (7 bases). V lost 3 bases and J 6 bases, leaving 27 bases between the germline ends. The germline V gene has CDR1 SGHTA and CDR2 FQGNSA. The CDR3 totals 19 residues. CDR3 residues: CASSLEGSLGGANSNEQFF. The CDR3, as DNA: TGTGCCAGCAGCTTGGAAGGATCCCTGGGGGGGGCTAATTCCAATGAGCAGTTCTTC.

The chain is built from TRBV5-6 and TRBJ2-2, with TRBD2 as a possible D gene (6 bases). Trimming took 4 bases from V and 6 from J, leaving 10 bases between them. The CDR3 extends over 13 amino acids. The germline gives CDR1 SGHDT, CDR2 YYEEEE. The CDR3 protein is CASSRGFSGELFF. The CDR3 region has the DNA TGTGCCAGCAGCCGGGGGTTTTCCGGGGAGCTGTTTTTT.

The V and J genes are TRBV5-1 and TRBJ1-1; D call uncertain. Germline assignment: CDR1 SGHRS and CDR2 YFSETQ. The CDR3 is made up of 15 amino acids. V shed 0 bases and J shed 4 bases, with 13 bases lying between them. In DNA form, the CDR3 reads TGCGCCAGCAGCTTGGAGAGGGTAGGGCGCACTGAAGCTTTCTTT. This sequence encodes CASSLERVGRTEAFF.

This rearrangement joins TRBV4-3 to TRBJ2-5; D is unresolved. CDR1 is LGHNA, CDR2 YSLEER, per germline. V was pared by 0 bases and J by 5 bases, with 13 bases between. The CDR3 runs to 15 residues. Written as DNA, the CDR3 is TGCGCCAGCAGCCAAGATGCACCTGGAGTGGAGACCCAGTACTTC. Translated: CASSQDAPGVETQYF.

The V gene is TRBV2, the J gene TRBJ2-7; no firm D call. CDR3 length: 12 residues. Trimming took off 7 bases at V and 4 bases at J, with 11 bases between the two ends. CDR1 is SNHLY, CDR2 FYNNEI, per germline. CDR3 protein: CASKPQFYEQYV. The CDR3 DNA sequence: TGTGCCAGCAAGCCACAGTTTTACGAGCAGTACGTC.

The chain combines TRBV18 with TRBJ2-2; no reliable D call. CDR1 is KGHSH, CDR2 LQKENI, per germline. CDR3 length: 14 amino acids. The germline V and J ends were trimmed by 4 bases and 0 bases, with 6 bases remaining between them. This chain's CDR3 is CASSLTTNTGELFF. As DNA, the CDR3 is TGTGCCAGCTCACTAACTACGAACACCGGGGAGCTGTTTTTT.

CDR3 nucleotides: TGTGCCAGCAGCTATACGGGACAGCCTTATGGCTACACCTTC. Amino acid sequence: CASSYTGQPYGYTF. This chain connects TRBV11-3 to TRBJ1-2; 7 bases are a match to TRBD1. Germline V gene sequence: CDR1 SGHNT, CDR2 YENEEA. The CDR3 totals 14 residues. After removal of 4 bases from V and 5 bases from J, the junction contained 7 bases not matched to a gene.

This chain uses TRBV4-1 with TRBJ2-1, with D perhaps matching TRBD2 (5 bases). The CDR3 contains 15 residues. CDR1 and CDR2 from the germline V gene are MGHRA and YSYEKL. Trimming shortened V by 4 bases and J by 2 bases, and 12 bases separated the two germline ends. The CDR3 loop is CASSLLAGPYNEQFF. The CDR3 coding sequence is TGCGCCAGCAGCCTCCTGGCGGGTCCCTACAATGAGCAGTTCTTC.

The chain carries TRBV2 and TRBJ2-7; 8 positions match TRBD1. Germline values: CDR1 SNHLY, CDR2 FYNNEI. CDR3 length: 16 residues. The J segment lost 6 bases and the V segment lost 1 base, leaving 11 bases of the junction unmatched. The CDR3 reads CASSEVGQGLGGEQYV. In DNA, the CDR3 is TGTGCCAGCAGTGAAGTAGGACAGGGCTTAGGGGGCGAGCAGTACGTC.

V usage is TRBV6-5 and J usage is TRBJ1-6; 9 bases match TRBD1. The CDR3 runs to 14 residues. The V gene end was trimmed by 5 bases and the J gene end by 9 bases; junction bases not matched to a gene: 5. CDR1 is MNHEY and CDR2 is SVGAGI in the germline V gene. CDR3: CASSTTGGTSPLHF. CDR3 nucleotide sequence: TGTGCCAGCAGTACGACAGGGGGGACTTCACCCCTCCACTTT.

The chain combines TRBV6-5 with TRBJ2-7, with D possibly matching TRBD1 (6 bases). V was cut by 6 bases and J by 2 bases, with 14 bases left in between. From germline, CDR1 is MNHEY and CDR2 SVGAGI. The CDR3 runs 14 residues. The CDR3 reads CASSRWAGAYEQYV. DNA for the CDR3: TGTGCCAGCAGCCGGTGGGCAGGGGCCTACGAGCAGTACGTC.

The rearrangement links TRBV28 to TRBJ2-1, with TRBD2 matching 8 bases. Germline V gene data show CDR1 as MDHEN and CDR2 as SYDVKM. The CDR3 length is 15 residues. J lost 2 bases, V lost 6 bases, and 6 bases had no gene match. CDR3 region: CASRLGAGAYNEQFF. In DNA, the CDR3 is TGTGCCAGCAGACTAGGAGCGGGGGCCTACAATGAGCAGTTCTTC.

The chain is built from TRBV19 and TRBJ2-7; D gene ambiguous. With 7 bases removed from V and 2 bases from J, the gap between germline ends came to 15 bases. Germline V CDR1 and CDR2: LNHDA, SQIVND (reference sequence). CDR3 length equals 14 residues. DNA for the CDR3: TGTGCCAGTACCCCGCGAGCCGCCGCCTACGAGCAGTACTTC. Translated, it gives CASTPRAAAYEQYF.

The J gene is TRBJ2-3, the V gene TRBV7-6; 10 bases are a match to TRBD2. Germline V gives CDR1 SGHVS, CDR2 FNYEAQ. V dropped 5 bases and J dropped 5; count of bases not matched to a gene: 7. The CDR3 has 15 amino acids. CDR3 sequence: CASSPSGGAGDTQYF. CDR3 nucleotides: TGTGCCAGCAGCCCAAGCGGGGGGGCGGGAGATACGCAGTATTTT.

The chain uses TRBV19 and TRBJ2-2, with D possibly TRBD2 on 6 matching bases. The CDR3 runs 17 residues. V was cut by 3 bases and J by 1 base, with 15 bases left in between. Germline-derived CDR1 and CDR2 are LNHDA and SQIVND (reference sequence). The CDR3 spells CASSMGGRSQNTGELFF. The CDR3 region has the DNA TGTGCCAGTAGTATGGGGGGACGGTCCCAGAACACCGGGGAGCTGTTTTTT.

The chain is built from TRBV4-2 and TRBJ2-1, with 8 positions matching TRBD2. Per germline, CDR1 LGHNA and CDR2 YNFKEQ. This CDR3 has 16 amino acids. With 0 bases clipped from V and 5 bases from J, the junction kept 6 bases outside the gene matches. The CDR3 bases are TGTGCCAGCAGCCAAGATTCGGGGGGGGATAACAATGAGCAGTTCTTC. Its translation: CASSQDSGGDNNEQFF.

This chain uses TRBV7-2 with TRBJ1-1; D uncertain. The CDR3 runs 13 residues. Trimming pared 3 bases from V and 7 bases from J, leaving 12 bases between. CDR1 and CDR2 from the germline V gene are SGHTA and FQGNSA. In nucleotides, the CDR3 is TGTGCCAGCAGCTTGCCCCCGCAGAATGAAGCTTTCTTT. Translating it yields CASSLPPQNEAFF. The entire variable domain, with the rest obtained from reference TRBV7-2 and TRBJ1-1, is as follows: GAGVSQSPSNKVTEKGKDVELRCDPISGHTALYWYRQSLGQGLEFLIYFQGNSAPDKSGLPSDRFSAERTGGSVSTLTIQRTQQEDSAVYLCASSLPPQNEAFFGQGTRLTVV.

This chain uses TRBV6-5 with TRBJ2-7, with D possibly matching TRBD1 (5 bases). CDR1 is MNHEY and CDR2 is SVGAGI in the germline V gene. V lost 10 bases, J lost 4 bases, and 20 bases lay in between. The CDR3 is 14 amino acids. For the CDR3, the DNA is TGTGCCAACTCCTCCAGGGCGCAACCTTACGAGCAGTACTTC. It specifies CANSSRAQPYEQYF.

The chain employs TRBV13 and TRBJ2-7; perhaps TRBD1 as D (6 bases). V was cut by 6 bases and J by 2 bases, with 11 bases left in between. CDR3 size: 13 residues. CDR1 and CDR2 from the germline V gene are PRHDT and FYEKMQ (reference sequence). CDR3 region: CASSRQDAYEQYF. CDR3 nucleotide sequence: TGTGCCAGCAGTCGACAGGACGCCTACGAGCAGTACTTC. The whole variable domain, filled in from reference TRBV13 and TRBJ2-7, reads AAGVIQSPRHLIKEKRETATLKCYPIPRHDTVYWYQQGPGQDPQFLISFYEKMQSDKGSIPDRFSAQQFSDYHSELNMSSLELGDSALYFCASSRQDAYEQYFGPGTRLTVT.

As concerns this clone: At one end, the junction sequence differs from germline, possibly due to a read error. The rearrangement uses TRBV30 and TRBJ1-1, with a possible D match to TRBD1 (5 bases). CDR3 size: 12 residues. Germline CDR1 GTSNPN, CDR2 SVGIG (reference sequence). The CDR3 protein is CACPGRVSEDFF. The DNA of the CDR3 is TGTGCCTGCCCAGGCAGGGTCTCTGAAGATTTCTTT.

The rearrangement links TRBV29-1 to TRBJ2-5; no firm D call. The CDR3 has 14 residues. The germline CDR1 and CDR2 sequences are SQVTM and ANQGSEA. Trimming removed 3 bases from V and 6 bases from J, with 17 bases in between. The CDR3 DNA reads TGCAGCGTTGATCCGTCGAGCGCAGCACAGACCCAGTACTTC. Translating gives CSVDPSSAAQTQYF.

V is TRBV5-1 and J is TRBJ1-1; TRBD1 agrees at 7 bases. Trimming took 0 bases from V and 0 from J; bases not matched to a gene: 8. Germline V gene sequence: CDR1 SGHRS, CDR2 YFSETQ. The CDR3 has 17 amino acids. The CDR3 reads CASSLGAGTDLNTEAFF. The CDR3 nucleotides read TGCGCCAGCAGCTTGGGGGCCGGGACAGATTTGAACACTGAAGCTTTCTTT.

V and J are TRBV7-9 and TRBJ2-3; TRBD2 matches at 11 bases. The CDR3 sequence is 19 residues long. J was trimmed by 0 bases and V by 3 bases; bases with no gene match: 11. Per the germline V gene, CDR1 is SEHNR and CDR2 is FQNEAQ (reference sequence). The CDR3 DNA reads TGTGCCAGCAGCTTTAGCGGGGGGGAATCACTAACGAGCACAGATACGCAGTATTTT. This gives the protein CASSFSGGESLTSTDTQYF. Full variable domain (missing parts from reference TRBV7-9 and TRBJ2-3): DTGVSQNPRHKITKRGQNVTFRCDPISEHNRLYWYRQTLGQGPEFLTYFQNEAQLEKSRLLSDRFSAERPKGSFSTLEIQRTEQGDSAMYLCASSFSGGESLTSTDTQYFGPGTRLTVL.